This note documents a single TCR beta chain sequence. This specimen belongs to a study of blood T cell repertoires in COVID-19. Looking at the study overall: There were acute and convalescent COVID-19 samples, and they came from the United States, Italy and Spain. T cells, B-cell-depleted T cells, or PBMCs supplied cDNA or gDNA.

Authors' analysis steps: For nucleated cells, counts were estimated from reference gene primer amplification. Produced via immunoSEQ multiplex PCR; TCRdb's table is partial and in-frame only. V, J and clone size are those of that table, while D and trimming were read from the DNA. The sample has 140,000 or so clones, more than 85% seen once. The germline gives CDR1 LNHDA, CDR2 SQIVND (reference sequence). This CDR3 contains 14 residues. V was pared by 6 bases and J by 1 base, with 10 bases between. This TCR derives from a human donor in a cohort sampled during active COVID-19. The material sequenced was peripheral blood. V and J are TRBV19 and TRBJ1-5, with unresolved D. The CDR3 loop reads CASSNPTSNQPQHF. The CDR3 bases are TGTGCCAGTAGCAACCCAACAAGCAATCAGCCCCAGCATTTT.